The rows below give T cell receptor beta chains drawn from one sample of a study of T cells after yellow fever vaccination. TCRdb itself ran the 5' RACE reads through MiXCR, one entry per CDR3 protein. There are a few hundred thousand distinct CDR3 sequences in the sample; 3% to 4.5% occur only once, and 20% to 25% lies in the top ten. The sequencing here drew on PBMCs, taken 5 days after the yellow fever booster vaccination. The receptors stem from a man younger than 30 who received the YFV17D yellow fever vaccine. CDR3s include the opening cysteine and the closing phenylalanine or tryptophan. The D gene is left open where the match is weak. A row's size may be missing; if present it is once, few, many or a size class.

>.|few|TRBV5-1|TRBJ2-3
CASSPGGGLPDTQYF
TGCGCCAGCAGCCCAGGTGGGGGACTGCCAGATACGCAGTATTTT
>.|many|TRBV5-1|TRBJ2-3
CASSLAGLSTDTQYF
TGCGCCAGCAGCTTGGCGGGACTCAGCACAGATACGCAGTATTTT
>TRBD2|many|TRBV7-2|TRBJ2-5
CASSSAGTQETQYF
TGTGCCAGCAGCTCAGCGGGGACCCAAGAGACCCAGTACTTC
>.|many|TRBV2|TRBJ1-5
CASSVYLGEPQHF
TGTGCCAGCAGTGTCTACCTAGGGGAGCCCCAGCATTTT
>TRBD2|.|TRBV28|TRBJ2-1
CASRTLSGGSYNEQFF
TGTGCCAGCAGGACCCTTAGCGGGGGCTCCTACAATGAGCAGTTCTTC
>TRBD1|few|TRBV14|TRBJ1-6
CASSQDLRGRDNSPLHF
TGTGCCAGCAGCCAAGATTTAAGGGGGCGGGATAATTCACCCCTCCACTTT
>.|few|TRBV27|TRBJ2-6
CASSSSNPGANVLTF
TGTGCCAGCAGTTCTTCTAACCCTGGGGCCAACGTCCTGACTTTC
>.|few|TRBV15|TRBJ1-3
CATSRGEGSLGNTIYF
TGTGCCACCAGCAGAGGGGAAGGGTCCTTGGGAAACACCATATATTTT
>TRBD2|.|TRBV7-9|TRBJ2-3
CASSLRGGVDTQYF
TGTGCCAGCAGCTTACGCGGGGGAGTAGATACGCAGTATTTT
>.|many|TRBV7-2|TRBJ2-7
CASSLVFSGHEQYF
TGTGCCAGCAGCTTAGTGTTTTCAGGCCACGAGCAGTACTTC
>.|few|TRBV5-1|TRBJ2-5
CASSLGSSYQYF
TGCGCCAGCAGCTTGGGTAGCAGTTATCAGTACTTC
>.|.|TRBV6-5|TRBJ1-1
CASSYDTLNTEAFF
TGTGCCAGCAGTTACGACACGTTAAACACTGAAGCTTTCTTT
>.|many|TRBV5-5|TRBJ1-4
CASSLVPGLNEKLFF
TGTGCCAGCAGCTTGGTCCCCGGGCTTAATGAAAAACTGTTTTTT
>.|many|TRBV12-3/TRBV12-4|TRBJ2-2
CASTILTPRAGELFF
TGTGCCAGCACCATACTAACCCCACGCGCCGGGGAGCTGTTTTTT
>.|many|TRBV5-1|TRBJ2-2
CASSLGSTNTGELFF
TGCGCCAGCAGCTTGGGGAGCACGAACACCGGGGAGCTGTTTTTT
>.|.|TRBV5-1|TRBJ1-1
CASSLPRGAGTEAFF
TGCGCCAGCAGCTTACCTAGGGGAGCGGGCACTGAAGCTTTCTTT
>.|.|TRBV5-1|TRBJ2-3
CASSQSGYRPSTDTQYF
TGCGCCAGCAGCCAGAGCGGGTACCGCCCTAGCACAGATACGCAGTATTTT
>.|.|TRBV11-3|TRBJ2-3
CASSPRGPTDTDTQYF
TGTGCCAGCAGCCCAAGGGGACCGACAGACACAGATACGCAGTATTTT